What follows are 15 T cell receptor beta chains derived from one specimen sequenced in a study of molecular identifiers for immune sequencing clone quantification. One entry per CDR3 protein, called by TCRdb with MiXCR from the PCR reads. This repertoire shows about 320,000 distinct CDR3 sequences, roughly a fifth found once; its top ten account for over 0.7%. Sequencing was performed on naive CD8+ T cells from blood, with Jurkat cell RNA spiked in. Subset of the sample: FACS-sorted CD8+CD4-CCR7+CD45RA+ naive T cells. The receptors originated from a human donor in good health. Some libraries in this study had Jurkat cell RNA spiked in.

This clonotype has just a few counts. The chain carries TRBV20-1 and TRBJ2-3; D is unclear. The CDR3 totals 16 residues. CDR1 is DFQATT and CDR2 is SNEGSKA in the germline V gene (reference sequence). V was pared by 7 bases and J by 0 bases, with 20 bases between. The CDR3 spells CSGPPQGLFSTDTQYF. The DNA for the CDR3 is TGCAGTGGGCCCCCCCAAGGCCTTTTTAGCACAGATACGCAGTATTTT.

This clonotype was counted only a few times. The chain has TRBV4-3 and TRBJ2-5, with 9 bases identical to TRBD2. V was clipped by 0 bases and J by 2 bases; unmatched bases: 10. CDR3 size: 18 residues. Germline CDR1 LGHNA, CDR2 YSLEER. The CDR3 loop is CASSQDARGGVQQETQYF. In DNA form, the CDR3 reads TGCGCCAGCAGCCAAGATGCGCGGGGGGGGGTCCAACAAGAGACCCAGTACTTC.

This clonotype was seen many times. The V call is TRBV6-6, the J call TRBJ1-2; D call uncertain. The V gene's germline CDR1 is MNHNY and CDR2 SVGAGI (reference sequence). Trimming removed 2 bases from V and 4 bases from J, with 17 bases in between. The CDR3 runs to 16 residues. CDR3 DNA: TGTGCCAGCAGTTACGAGGGTTCCCCGGATGGCTATGGCTACACCTTC. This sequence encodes CASSYEGSPDGYGYTF.

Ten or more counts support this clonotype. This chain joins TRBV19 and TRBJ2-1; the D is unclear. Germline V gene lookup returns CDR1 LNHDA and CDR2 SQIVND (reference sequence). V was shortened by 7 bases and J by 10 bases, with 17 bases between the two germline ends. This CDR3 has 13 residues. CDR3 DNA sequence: TGTGCCAGTACCCCGAATCCGGGCCTCGAGCAGTTCTTC. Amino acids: CASTPNPGLEQFF. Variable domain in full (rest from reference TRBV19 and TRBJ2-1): DGGITQSPKYLFRKEGQNVTLSCEQNLNHDAMYWYRQDPGQGLRLIYYSQIVNDFQKGDIAEGYSVSREKKESFPLTVTSAQKNPTAFYLCASTPNPGLEQFFGPGTRLTVL.

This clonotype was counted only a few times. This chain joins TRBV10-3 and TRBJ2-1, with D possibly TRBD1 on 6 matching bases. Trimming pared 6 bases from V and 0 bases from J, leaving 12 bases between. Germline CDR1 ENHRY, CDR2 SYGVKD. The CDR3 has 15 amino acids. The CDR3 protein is CAISRTGSSYNEQFF. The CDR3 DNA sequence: TGTGCCATCAGCCGAACAGGGAGCTCCTACAATGAGCAGTTCTTC.

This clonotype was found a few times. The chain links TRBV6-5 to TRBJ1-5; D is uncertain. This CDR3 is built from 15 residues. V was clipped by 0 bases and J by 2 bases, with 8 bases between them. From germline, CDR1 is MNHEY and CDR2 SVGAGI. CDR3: CASSYSSVGNQPQHF. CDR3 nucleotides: TGTGCCAGCAGTTACTCGTCAGTGGGCAATCAGCCCCAGCATTTT.

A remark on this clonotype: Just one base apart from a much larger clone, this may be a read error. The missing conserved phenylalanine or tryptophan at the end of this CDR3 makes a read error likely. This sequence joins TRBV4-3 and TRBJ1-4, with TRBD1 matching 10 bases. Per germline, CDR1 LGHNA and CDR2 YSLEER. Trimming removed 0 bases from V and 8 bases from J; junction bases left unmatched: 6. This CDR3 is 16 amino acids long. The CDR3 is CASSQDYGTGDEKLFL. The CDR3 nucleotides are TGCGCCAGCAGCCAAGATTACGGGACAGGGGACGAAAAACTGTTTCTT.

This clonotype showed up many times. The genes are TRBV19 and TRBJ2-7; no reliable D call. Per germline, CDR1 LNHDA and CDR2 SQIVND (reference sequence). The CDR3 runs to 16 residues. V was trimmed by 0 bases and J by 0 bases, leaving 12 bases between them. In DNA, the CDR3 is TGTGCCAGTAGTATAGAAAGGATTACGAGCTCCTACGAGCAGTACTTC. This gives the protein CASSIERITSSYEQYF.

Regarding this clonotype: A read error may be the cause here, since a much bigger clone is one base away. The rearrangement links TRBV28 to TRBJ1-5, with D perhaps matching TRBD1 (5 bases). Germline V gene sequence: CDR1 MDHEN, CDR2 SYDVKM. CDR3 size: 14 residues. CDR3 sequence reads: CASCFRDSNQPQHF. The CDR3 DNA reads TGTGCCAGCTGTTTCCGGGACAGCAATCAGCCCCAGCATTTT.

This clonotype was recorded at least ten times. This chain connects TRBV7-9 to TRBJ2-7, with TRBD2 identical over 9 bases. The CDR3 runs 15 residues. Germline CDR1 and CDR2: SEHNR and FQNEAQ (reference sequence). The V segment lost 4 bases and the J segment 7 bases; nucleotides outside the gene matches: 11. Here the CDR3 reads CASSSPGTSTEEQYF. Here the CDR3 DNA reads TGTGCCAGCAGCTCTCCCGGGACTAGCACCGAGGAGCAGTACTTC.

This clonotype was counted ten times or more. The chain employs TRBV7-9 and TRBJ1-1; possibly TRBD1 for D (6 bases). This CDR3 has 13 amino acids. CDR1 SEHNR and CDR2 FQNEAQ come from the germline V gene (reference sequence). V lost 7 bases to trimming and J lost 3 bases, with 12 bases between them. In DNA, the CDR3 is TGTGCCAGCACTGGGGGGGCCCACACTGAAGCTTTCTTT. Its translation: CASTGGAHTEAFF.

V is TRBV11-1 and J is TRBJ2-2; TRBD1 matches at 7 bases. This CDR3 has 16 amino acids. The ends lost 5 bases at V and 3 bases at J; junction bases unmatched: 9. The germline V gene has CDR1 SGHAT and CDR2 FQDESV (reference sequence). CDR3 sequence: CASSPRQGRDTGELFF. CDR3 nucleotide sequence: TGTGCCAGCAGCCCCAGACAGGGTCGTGACACCGGGGAGCTGTTTTTT.

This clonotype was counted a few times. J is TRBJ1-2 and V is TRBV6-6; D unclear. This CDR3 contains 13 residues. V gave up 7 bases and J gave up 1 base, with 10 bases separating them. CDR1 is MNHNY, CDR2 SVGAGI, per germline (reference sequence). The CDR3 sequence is CASTQTDNYGYTF. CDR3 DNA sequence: TGTGCCAGCACCCAAACCGATAACTATGGCTACACCTTC.

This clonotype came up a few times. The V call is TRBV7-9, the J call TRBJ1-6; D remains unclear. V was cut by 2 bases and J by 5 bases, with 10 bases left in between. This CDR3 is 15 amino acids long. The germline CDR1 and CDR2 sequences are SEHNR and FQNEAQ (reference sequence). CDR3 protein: CASSLYGENNSPLHF. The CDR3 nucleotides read TGTGCCAGCAGCTTATATGGGGAGAATAATTCACCCCTCCACTTT.

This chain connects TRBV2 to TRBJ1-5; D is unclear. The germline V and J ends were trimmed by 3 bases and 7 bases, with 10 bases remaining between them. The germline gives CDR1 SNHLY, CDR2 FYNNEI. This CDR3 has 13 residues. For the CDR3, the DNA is TGTGCCAGCAGTGATATCGGCCCCCAGCCCCAGCATTTT. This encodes CASSDIGPQPQHF.